This passage covers 5 T cell receptor beta chains from one sample sequenced in a study of cytomegalovirus exposure and HLA in healthy donors. Use of 60 Vbeta and 13 Jbeta primers characterized the PCR. TCRdb keeps only in-frame clones here, not all; method: immunoSEQ multiplex PCR. Of some 90,000 clones in the sample, about two thirds were seen once. The sequenced sample was PBMCs. The receptor source for this set is a man aged 45 to 65 in good health and CMV-seronegative.

This chain links TRBV10-3 with TRBJ1-2, with D maybe TRBD1 (5 bases). The V gene's germline CDR1 is ENHRY and CDR2 SYGVKD. V was pared by 5 bases and J by 3 bases, with 19 bases between. The CDR3 has 16 amino acids. The CDR3 DNA follows: TGTGCCATCAGTAACACCCCGGGACTTGACGACTATGGCTACACCTTC. This encodes CAISNTPGLDDYGYTF.

This clone was detected a few times. J is TRBJ2-7 and V is TRBV6-5; 7 bases align to TRBD2. This CDR3 comprises 13 residues. The V gene's germline CDR1 is MNHEY and CDR2 SVGAGI. Trimming removed 11 bases from V and 0 bases from J; junction bases left unmatched: 7. CDR3: CAGRVAGSYEQYF. CDR3 bases: TGTGCCGGCCGAGTAGCGGGCTCCTACGAGCAGTACTTC.

This clone was observed a handful of times. The chain joins TRBV5-4 to TRBJ2-5; D may be TRBD1 (6 bases). The length of the CDR3 is 15 residues. Per germline, CDR1 SGHNT and CDR2 YYREEE (reference sequence). V lost 1 base, J lost 2 bases, and 12 bases lay in between. This chain's CDR3 is CASSLSWGPQETQYF. For the CDR3, the DNA is TGTGCCAGCAGCTTGAGCTGGGGGCCTCAAGAGACCCAGTACTTC. The full variable domain, its missing parts supplied by reference TRBV5-4 and TRBJ2-5, is ETGVTQSPTHLIKTRGQQVTLRCSSQSGHNTVSWYQQALGQGPQFIFQYYREEENGRGNFPPRFSGLQFPNYSSELNVNALELDDSALYLCASSLSWGPQETQYFGPGTRLLVL.

This clone was counted once. The chain recombines TRBV5-6 with TRBJ2-5; tentative D call: TRBD2 (6 bases). CDR1 SGHDT and CDR2 YYEEEE come from the germline V gene. This CDR3 spans 14 amino acids. Trimming removed 2 bases from V and 1 base from J, with 9 bases in between. The CDR3 loop reads CASSFGTLQETQYF. CDR3 sequence (DNA): TGTGCCAGCAGCTTCGGGACTCTCCAAGAGACCCAGTACTTC.

This sequence joins TRBV6-5 and TRBJ1-6, with D tentatively TRBD1 (5 bases). The germline CDR1 and CDR2 sequences are MNHEY and SVGAGI. The CDR3 is made up of 15 amino acids. V lost 0 bases to trimming and J lost 9 bases, with 12 bases between them. The CDR3 region has the DNA TGTGCCAGCAGTTACTCTGGGGCAGCTAGTTCACCCCTCCACTTT. Translated: CASSYSGAASSPLHF.